The entry below gives a single TCR beta chain sequence along with its context. Its antigen remains unknown. This entry comes from a study of T cell responses to AZD1222 COVID-19 vaccine. Whole-study findings and limits: Epitopes outside B.1.351 and B.1.1.7 mutated regions reportedly drew nearly half of spike TCRs. Distributed over spike, vaccine-associated CD4 TCRs predominated at 160-218 and 743-854. White British ancestry dominated among donors, who included more females, and clonal diversity was possibly underestimated.

The method was immunoSEQ multiplex PCR; TCRdb's version includes in-frame clones alone and lacks a portion of them. The data show 120,000 or so clones, with 88% seen just once and 18% held by the top ten. This CDR3 contains 16 residues. The V end was cut by 0 bases, the J end by 5 bases, with 17 bases between. Germline V gene lookup returns CDR1 SGHRS and CDR2 YFSETQ. This TCR was sampled from an adult in good health. Sequenced material: peripheral blood, taken on day 0 of MenACWY control vaccination. This chain joins TRBV5-1 and TRBJ1-1; D perhaps matches TRBD1 (6 bases). This chain's CDR3 is CASSLGGGLGGTEAFF. CDR3 sequence (DNA): TGCGCCAGCAGCTTGGGCGGGGGACTAGGGGGAACTGAAGCTTTCTTT.